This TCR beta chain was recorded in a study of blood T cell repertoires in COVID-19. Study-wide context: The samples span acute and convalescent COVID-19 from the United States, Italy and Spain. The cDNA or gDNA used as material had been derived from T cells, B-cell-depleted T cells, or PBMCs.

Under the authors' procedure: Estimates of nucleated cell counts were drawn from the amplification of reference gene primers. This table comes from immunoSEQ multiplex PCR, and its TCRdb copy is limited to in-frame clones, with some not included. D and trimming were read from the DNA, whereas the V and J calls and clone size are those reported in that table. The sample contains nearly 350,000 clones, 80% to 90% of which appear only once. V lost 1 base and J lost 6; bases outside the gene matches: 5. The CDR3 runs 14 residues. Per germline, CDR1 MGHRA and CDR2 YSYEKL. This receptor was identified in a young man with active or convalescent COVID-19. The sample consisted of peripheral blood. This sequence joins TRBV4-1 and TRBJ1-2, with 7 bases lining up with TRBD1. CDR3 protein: CASSQAGRGDGYTF. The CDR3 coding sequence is TGCGCCAGCAGCCAAGCGGGCAGGGGGGATGGCTACACCTTC.